These 24 T cell receptor beta chains were all obtained from the same sample, sequenced in a study of Ad26.COV2.S vaccination and SARS-CoV-2 variants. Libraries were prepared by immunoSEQ multiplex PCR; TCRdb keeps only in-frame clonotypes and omits some of them. In the table there are 450,000 to 550,000 clones, about 88% of which are singletons. As for treatment: roughly 20 received Ad26.COV2.S at low or high dose, single or two shots; five or six received placebo; per-sample allocation not given. Collection of the samples took place on day 63 after the first injection of vaccine or placebo. This specimen was peripheral blood, taken in a trial of Ad26.COV2.S vaccine versus placebo. These receptors were collected from a person aged 18 to 59 who received the Ad26.COV2.S COVID-19 vaccine or a placebo.

This rearrangement joins TRBV11-2 to TRBJ2-4; D is uncertain. Per the germline V gene, CDR1 is SGHAT and CDR2 is FQNNGV. Trimming took off 1 base at V and 5 bases at J, with 6 bases between the two ends. The CDR3 extends over 13 amino acids. The CDR3 bases are TGTGCCAGCAGCTTAGCTCTGGAAAACATTCAGTACTTC. Encoded protein: CASSLALENIQYF.

The gene calls are TRBV5-8 and TRBJ1-2; 7 bases align to TRBD1. The length of the CDR3 is 16 residues. CDR1 is SGHTS and CDR2 is YDEGEE in the germline V gene. V was clipped by 0 bases and J by 4 bases; unmatched bases: 9. This CDR3 reads CASSLAAGQSLYGYTF. In nucleotides, the CDR3 is TGTGCCAGCAGCTTGGCTGCGGGACAGAGCCTCTATGGCTACACCTTC.

This clone was seen just once. Other nucleotide sequences from this sample produce the same CDR3. V and J are TRBV20-1 and TRBJ2-7, with D uncertain. Germline V gene data show CDR1 as DFQATT and CDR2 as SNEGSKA (reference sequence). The CDR3 consists of 9 residues. CDR3 sequence reads: CSVGYEQYF. The DNA for the CDR3 is TGCAGCGTCGGTTACGAGCAGTACTTC.

The chain combines TRBV28 with TRBJ1-3; D unresolved. Germline CDR1 is MDHEN and CDR2 is SYDVKM. The CDR3 is 15 amino acids. Trimming left V 10 bases short and J 0 bases short, with 16 bases between. The CDR3 nucleotides read TGTGCCACCCGGAATGGACCGACCTCTGGAAACACCATATATTTT. Its protein product is CATRNGPTSGNTIYF.

The chain joins TRBV10-3 to TRBJ2-2; no definite D call. CDR1 and CDR2 from the germline V gene are ENHRY and SYGVKD. There are 14 residues in the CDR3. V was clipped by 6 bases and J by 7 bases, with 15 bases between them. The DNA of the CDR3 is TGTGCCATCAGCCGCGTAGGTTTCGGCGGGGAGCTGTTTTTT. This sequence encodes CAISRVGFGGELFF.

V usage is TRBV15 and J usage is TRBJ2-7, with 9 bases identical to TRBD1. The CDR3 length is 15 residues. The trim removed 2 bases at V and 1 base at J, leaving 3 bases unmatched. Germline V gene data show CDR1 as LNHNV and CDR2 as YYDKDF (reference sequence). CDR3 loop: CATSRPGTGSYEQYF. In nucleotides, the CDR3 is TGTGCCACCAGCAGACCCGGGACAGGGTCCTACGAGCAGTACTTC.

This chain uses TRBV18 with TRBJ1-2; TRBD1 is a possible D gene (5 bases). Germline assignment: CDR1 KGHSH and CDR2 LQKENI. CDR3 length: 15 residues. V was pared by 2 bases and J by 7 bases, with 17 bases between. The CDR3 region has the DNA TGTGCCAGCTCACCAGGGGCCTCACAAGCAGGTGGCTACACCTTC. Its translation: CASSPGASQAGGYTF. Filled out from reference TRBV18 and TRBJ1-2, the complete variable domain reads NAGVMQNPRHLVRRRGQEARLRCSPMKGHSHVYWYRQLPEEGLKFMVYLQKENIIDESGMPKERFSAEFPKEGPSILRIQQVVRGDSAAYFCASSPGASQAGGYTFGSGTRLTVV.

This clone showed up just once. This chain uses TRBV5-1 with TRBJ2-2; tentative D call: TRBD1 (5 bases). The CDR3 runs to 16 residues. The germline V and J ends were trimmed by 5 bases and 8 bases, with 22 bases remaining between them. Germline V lookup: CDR1 SGHRS, CDR2 YFSETQ. In DNA, the CDR3 is TGCGCCAGCAGTTTCTCCCCCCCCAGGGCGGCGGGGGAGCTGTTTTTT. Translated: CASSFSPPRAAGELFF.

This sequence joins TRBV25-1 and TRBJ2-2; D is undetermined. Trimming pared 5 bases from V and 4 bases from J, leaving 5 bases between. Germline CDR1 is MGHDK and CDR2 is SYGVNS. The CDR3 runs to 12 residues. The CDR3 protein is CASSRITGELFF. As DNA, the CDR3 is TGTGCCAGCAGTAGAATCACCGGGGAGCTGTTTTTT.

This clone was seen a handful of times. The rearrangement uses TRBV30 and TRBJ2-6, with no clear D. CDR3 length equals 15 residues. V was pared by 0 bases and J by 0 bases, with 6 bases between. Germline lookup yields CDR1 GTSNPN and CDR2 SVGIG (reference sequence). CDR3 residues: CAWSVWGSGANVLTF. The CDR3 coding sequence is TGTGCCTGGAGTGTTTGGGGCTCTGGGGCCAACGTCCTGACTTTC.

The chain has TRBV28 and TRBJ2-7; no definite D call. This CDR3 has 15 amino acids. Germline V CDR1 and CDR2: MDHEN, SYDVKM. V was pared by 2 bases and J by 5 bases, with 16 bases between. CDR3 protein: CASSLGYGSAHEQYF. The CDR3 DNA reads as TGTGCCAGCAGTTTAGGGTACGGCTCTGCCCACGAGCAGTACTTC.

The chain uses TRBV2 and TRBJ1-5, with D perhaps matching TRBD1 (5 bases). Germline V gives CDR1 SNHLY, CDR2 FYNNEI. The CDR3 has 15 residues. The ends were cut back, 6 bases at V and 3 bases at J, with 15 bases in the middle. The CDR3 sequence is CASRRQTTNNQPQHF. The CDR3 nucleotides read TGTGCCAGCAGACGACAGACAACAAACAATCAGCCCCAGCATTTT.

The chain carries TRBV19 and TRBJ2-1; TRBD2 aligns across 16 bases. J gave up 8 bases and V 5 bases, and 3 bases lay outside the gene matches. Germline CDR1 is LNHDA and CDR2 is SQIVND (reference sequence). The CDR3 is made up of 15 amino acids. The CDR3 DNA follows: TGTGCCAGTAGTTTGGGACTAGCGGGGGGGCATGAGCAGTTCTTC. As protein: CASSLGLAGGHEQFF.

The chain combines TRBV7-2 with TRBJ2-7; weak D call: TRBD2 (5 bases). In germline, CDR1 is SGHTA, CDR2 FQGNSA. The CDR3 consists of 15 residues. The V end was cut by 5 bases, the J end by 3 bases, with 17 bases between. CDR3 DNA sequence: TGTGCCAGCAGCACGAACGGACTTATCCTCTACGAGCAGTACTTC. Translated: CASSTNGLILYEQYF.

This chain links TRBV25-1 with TRBJ1-1; TRBD1 aligns across 8 bases. J lost 6 bases, V lost 2 bases, and 5 bases had no gene match. The length of the CDR3 is 14 residues. The germline V gene has CDR1 MGHDK and CDR2 SYGVNS. The CDR3 coding sequence is TGTGCCAGCAGTGAACAGGGGGCGCGTTCTGAAGCTTTCTTT. This sequence encodes CASSEQGARSEAFF.

The chain recombines TRBV28 with TRBJ2-7; 7 positions agree with TRBD2. V lost 4 bases and J lost 2; bases outside the gene matches: 8. Germline CDR1 is MDHEN and CDR2 is SYDVKM. This CDR3 spans 15 amino acids. CDR3 sequence (DNA): TGTGCCAGCAGTTCTACCTCCGGGACTACCTACGAGCAGTACTTC. Encoded protein: CASSSTSGTTYEQYF.

The CDR3 here is CASSLRVSMGNEQFF. The CDR3 nucleotides read TGTGCCAGCAGCCTACGGGTCTCAATGGGCAATGAGCAGTTCTTC. The rearrangement joins TRBV7-3 to TRBJ2-1; D ambiguous. V gave up 5 bases and J gave up 6 bases, with 17 bases separating them. The CDR3 sequence is 15 residues long. CDR1 SGHTA and CDR2 FQGTGA come from the germline V gene.

The gene calls are TRBV7-9 and TRBJ2-1; 11 nucleotides align to TRBD2. V dropped 4 bases and J dropped 3; count of bases not matched to a gene: 8. CDR1 SEHNR and CDR2 FQNEAQ come from the germline V gene (reference sequence). The CDR3 sequence is 17 residues long. The CDR3 DNA reads as TGTGCCAGCAGCTCCCCTACACTAGCGGGGGTCTACAATGAGCAGTTCTTC. This translates into CASSSPTLAGVYNEQFF.

This rearrangement joins TRBV19 to TRBJ1-5; TRBD1 might be the D (6 bases). The CDR3 length is 18 residues. The germline CDR1 and CDR2 sequences are LNHDA and SQIVND (reference sequence). The germline V and J ends were trimmed by 6 bases and 3 bases, with 24 bases remaining between them. CDR3 region: CASRHRVALSGPNQPQHF. In nucleotides, the CDR3 is TGTGCCAGTAGACACAGGGTCGCCCTATCCGGCCCCAATCAGCCCCAGCATTTT.

V is TRBV5-4 and J is TRBJ2-1; 8 bases line up with TRBD2. Germline V gene sequence: CDR1 SGHNT, CDR2 YYREEE (reference sequence). This CDR3 contains 16 residues. V shed 0 bases, J shed 6 bases, and the junction held 8 bases outside the gene matches. The CDR3: CASSLGVVGTSNEQFF. CDR3 DNA: TGTGCCAGCAGCTTGGGGGTTGTGGGGACTAGCAATGAGCAGTTCTTC.

This clone was seen only once. The chain couples TRBV28 to TRBJ1-5; a weak D match, TRBD1 (5 bases). The CDR3 spans 15 residues. CDR1 and CDR2 from the germline V gene are MDHEN and SYDVKM. V gave up 4 bases and J gave up 6 bases, with 16 bases separating them. CDR3 loop: CASSSPRAGSQPQHF. CDR3 coding DNA: TGTGCCAGCAGTTCACCTAGGGCAGGGAGTCAGCCCCAGCATTTT. Full variable domain (remainder filled in from reference TRBV28 and TRBJ1-5): DVKVTQSSRYLVKRTGEKVFLECVQDMDHENMFWYRQDPGLGLRLIYFSYDVKMKEKGDIPEGYSVSREKKERFSLILESASTNQTSMYLCASSSPRAGSQPQHFGDGTRLSIL.

The chain joins TRBV24-1 to TRBJ2-1; a possible D gene is TRBD2 (5 bases). The germline V and J ends were trimmed by 7 bases and 7 bases, with 10 bases remaining between them. Germline CDR1 and CDR2: KGHDR and SFDVKD. CDR3 size: 12 residues. In nucleotides, the CDR3 is TGTGCCACCAGGGGGAGTGGAAATGAGCAGTTCTTC. This encodes CATRGSGNEQFF.

This clone has a single count. V usage is TRBV27 and J usage is TRBJ1-1, with D hard to call. Trimming left V 6 bases short and J 2 bases short, with 19 bases between. The CDR3 is made up of 16 amino acids. Germline CDR1 reads MNHEY; CDR2 reads SMNVEV (reference sequence). The CDR3 reads CASSTRGGLGNTEAFF. As DNA, the CDR3 is TGTGCCAGCAGCACCCGAGGAGGCTTGGGAAACACTGAAGCTTTCTTT.

The rearrangement joins TRBV7-2 to TRBJ2-2, with TRBD2 matching 10 bases. V shed 7 bases and J 4 bases; nucleotides not matched to a gene: 9. The germline CDR1 and CDR2 sequences are SGHTA and FQGNSA. The CDR3 runs 16 residues. The CDR3 is CASTRSGGAVTGELFF. The CDR3 coding sequence is TGTGCCAGCACCCGAAGCGGGGGGGCCGTCACCGGGGAGCTGTTTTTT.